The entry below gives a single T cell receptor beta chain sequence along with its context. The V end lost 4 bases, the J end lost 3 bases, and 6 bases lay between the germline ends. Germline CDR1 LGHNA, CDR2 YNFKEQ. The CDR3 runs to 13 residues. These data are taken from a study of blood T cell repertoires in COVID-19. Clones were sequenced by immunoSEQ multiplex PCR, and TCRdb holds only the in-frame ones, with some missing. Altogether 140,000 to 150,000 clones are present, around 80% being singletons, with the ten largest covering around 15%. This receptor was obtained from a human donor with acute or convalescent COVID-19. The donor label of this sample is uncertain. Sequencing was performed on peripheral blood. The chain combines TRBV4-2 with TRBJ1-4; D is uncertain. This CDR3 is CASSRQANEKLFF. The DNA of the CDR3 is TGTGCCAGCAGCCGGCAGGCTAATGAAAAACTGTTTTTT.